The clone carrying this T cell receptor (beta chain) was picked up a small number of times. Its antigen is unknown. The CDR3 contains 17 residues. The germline gives CDR1 LGHNA, CDR2 YNFKEQ. V shed 4 bases, J shed 1 base, and the junction held 9 bases outside the gene matches. Genomic DNA from each subset was divided evenly over several immunoSEQ plates. Assay: immunoSEQ multiplex PCR; the TCRdb copy retains only in-frame clones and omits some. The sample shows roughly 480,000 clones, around 79% of them seen only once. This entry comes from a study of shared clonotypes between healthy human individuals. About the study: Donor composition was a couple of women and a few men, aged 18 to 49. Study-wide findings and caveats: Investigators collected only blood, and repertoires in tissues likely differ.

Specimen: PBMCs. The sequence came from a woman in her forties in good health. Some clones in this sample may be carry-over from other donors' samples. The chain joins TRBV4-2 to TRBJ2-2; TRBD1 aligns across 7 bases. CDR3: CASSPTVGTVNTGELFF. CDR3 DNA sequence: TGTGCCAGCAGCCCCACCGTCGGGACAGTGAACACCGGGGAGCTGTTTTTT.